This T cell receptor beta chain came from a study of cytomegalovirus exposure and HLA in healthy donors (dated by TCRdb to about 2017). The study in broad terms: In an earlier analysis of some 610 of the donors, about 270 Gb of sequence data and 117 million unique TCR beta sequences from roughly 190 million T cells were reported. Roughly 300 gigabases of sequencing data and approximately 85 million unique TCR sequences were included in an early release covering about 600 HLA-typed donors. Of the roughly 390 genotyped donors, roughly 76% were placed in the genetic ancestry cluster associated with self-reported Caucasian donors. The aim of the study was to test whether cataloging public T cell receptors could identify signatures of past pathogen exposure. The T cell repertoires of several hundred subjects were profiled by immunosequencing and related to cytomegalovirus serostatus. Besides the first cohort of roughly 640 subjects, a separate validation cohort made up of over 95 different subjects was used. High-throughput TCR immunosequencing, statistical association of individual TCRs with disease status, and machine learning were combined to predict cytomegalovirus infection status. To study patterns of TCR occurrence, a later analysis re-analyzed previously published TCR beta repertoires from more than 550 donors and added high-resolution HLA genotyping. The later analysis used no new phenotypic data to find candidate immune exposures, relying instead on TCR beta sequences and their occurrence across donors. To decide whether each TCR beta V gene segment behaved as functional or pseudogenic, an earlier analysis of 587 of the donors relied on high-throughput TCR beta sequencing. Alongside the repertoire data, information on donor age, sex, ethnicity and CMV serostatus was compiled. In a later genetic analysis, genome-wide SNP genotypes for about three fifths of the roughly 670 donors were used, and that subset was treated as a discovery cohort. Every repertoire in the discovery cohort had been generated on one and the same sequencing platform. Both class I and class II loci were covered by HLA typing, at four-digit resolution. The number of typed donors differed by locus: about 620-640 for A, B, C, DRB1 and DQB1; 522 for DQA1; approximately 600 for DPA1; and some 450 for DPB1. Roughly five DR-DQ haplotypes were handled as single units for association and clustering because linkage in the cohort was strong. On average, around 240,000 unique TCR beta nucleotide sequences were sequenced per donor among about 400 genotyped donors of the cohort, with 15% to 20% of those sequences being non-productive.

The cohort was made up of about 610 healthy bone marrow donors. All cohort members were sampled while nominally healthy, although unrecorded immune exposures were likely present. The donor was CMV seronegative and belonged to the group of several hundred seronegative cohort members. Every donor gave a peripheral blood sample, and the peripheral blood mononuclear cells from that sample were used for TCR beta sequencing. The Qiagen DNeasy Blood Extraction Kit was used to extract genomic DNA from the blood cell samples. The library was generated by the immunoSEQ multiplex PCR assay. The multiplex PCR relied on a mix of 60 forward primers for TCR Vbeta segments and 13 reverse primers for TCR Jbeta segments. A multiplex PCR assay on genomic DNA amplified the CDR3 region of rearranged TCR beta genes. On the Illumina HiSeq System, the amplified TCR beta libraries were sequenced as 87-base-pair reads. Per the authors' processing: A later analysis counted tens of millions of unique TCR beta chains across the 666 repertoires, and roughly 11 million of these chains were shared by at least two donors. Raw reads were error-corrected and collapsed into unique sequences by a nearest-neighbor algorithm in which closely related sequences were merged to remove PCR and sequencing errors. V, D and J gene segments were assigned by aligning CDR3 sequences to IMGT reference sequences. For a sequence to be retained, a match of at least six nucleotides to both a V gene segment and a J gene segment was required. A rearrangement was called productive if the CDR3 had no stop codons and remained in frame with V and J, and every other rearrangement was called non-productive. CDR3 was defined by IMGT convention, running from the second conserved V-encoded cysteine to the conserved J-encoded phenylalanine. Sequences without an unambiguous match to a single V gene segment were excluded from the earlier analysis of a few hundred of the donors. In an earlier analysis of approximately 610 of the donors, V segments were called functional above 56.7% productive rearrangements and were called segregating when the between-donor standard deviation exceeded 5%. A statistical classification framework was built to diagnose cytomegalovirus status from the catalog of TCR beta chain sequences. In a later analysis, V and J genes were assigned by comparing TCR nucleotide sequences against IMGT/GENE-DB human TR gene sequences. The TCRdist pipeline was used in a later analysis to assign CDR3 sequences and most-parsimonious VDJ recombination scenarios. In a later analysis, every TCR beta chain was defined by the combination of its CDR3 amino acid sequence and its V-gene family, and reads without a unique V-gene family were dropped. As a way to deal with suspected cross-contamination and a sequencing artifact, a later analysis dropped 640 or so nucleotide sequences that were highly shared and had low generation probability. A later analysis calculated a clonal expansion index for each public chain from normalized within-repertoire ranks of inferred template counts. In a later analysis, generation probabilities were computed with a VDJ recombination model fitted to out-of-frame rearrangements, and the resulting probabilities were checked against IGoR. A later analysis scored TCR-TCR, TCR-HLA and TCR-CMV co-occurrence with hypergeometric tests, applying a repertoire-size bias correction to TCR pairs. In a later analysis, false discovery rates were estimated by permuting HLA or CMV assignments 20 times. In a later analysis, co-occurring TCRs were grouped using DBSCAN, and TCRdist sequence similarity was added for clustering within HLA-allele-positive subsets. Repertoires with fewer than 30,000 or more than 120,000 public chains were left out of co-occurrence clustering, as were about 5 repertoires with anomalous nucleotide sharing. In TCRdb, the immuneACCESS table is reduced to in-frame sequences with V and J assigned. These tables do not hold every clone; where another copy was compared, an unresolved V gene accounts for under half, and the others remain unexplained. That table gives V, J and clone size, and the DNA gave D and trimming. This sample's table lists under 200,000 clones. The ten largest clones add up to roughly 2% of the sample.

On this clone itself: The antigen this receptor binds is unknown.

V has 5 bases trimmed and J has 8 bases trimmed; junction bases matching no gene number 6. There are 14 amino acids in the CDR3, from cysteine to phenylalanine inclusive. Only the CDR3 region is kept as DNA, spanning 42 bases read in frame from base 1. The germline V gene (reference sequence) supplies CDR1 LNHDA and CDR2 SQIVND. Results and caveats for the whole study, not just this receptor: In vitro tests confirmed that a few of the cytomegalovirus-associated TCR beta chains recognize cytomegalovirus antigens. HLA typing was unavailable for some donors at each locus, so association tests used only the typed subset. For the cohort, immune exposure information was limited to CMV serostatus. Because the 87-base-pair reads could not distinguish some IMGT-functional V segments, including TRBV6-2 and TRBV6-3, those segments were excluded. At a false discovery rate of 0.05, a later analysis linked around 15,000 TCR beta sequences to specific HLA alleles. In a later analysis, most CMV-associated TCR beta chains were found to appear HLA-restricted, with HLA associations seemingly driven largely by CMV exposure. The study gave a list of 150 to 200 TCR beta chains associated with cytomegalovirus. According to the authors, the approach could potentially be generalized to other disease states and immunological phenotypes. A cluster of highly shared sequence variants was judged likely to represent a technical artifact of the sequencing pipeline. In a later analysis, TCR association rates were found to vary across HLA loci, with the most associated TCRs seen for DRB1 alleles and the fewest for HLA-C alleles. Most TCR sequences were observed very rarely across donors, whereas some public TCRs were present in many individuals. Sequencing depth was assumed to be roughly uniform across donors in the presence/absence analyses, though that assumption may not hold. In both the original and validation cohorts, the classifier was reported to diagnose cytomegalovirus status with high specificity and sensitivity. When HLA alleles, especially DR and DQ, strongly co-occurred, TCR associations were difficult to assign to individual alleles. Only TCR beta chains were sequenced in this cohort, and the absence of alpha or paired-chain data limited detectable features. In a later genetic analysis, a missense DCLRE1C variant was associated with V-gene and J-gene trimming of TCR beta chains, and the association was replicated in an independent cohort. In a later analysis, several top co-occurrence clusters were reported to appear linked to parvovirus B19, influenza, CMV and Epstein-Barr virus. The earlier analysis of approximately 540 of the donors excluded 15 to 20 rarely observed V segments, including chromosome 9 orphons, because counts were too low. An earlier analysis of around 600 of the donors showed that most TCR beta V segments appeared in productive rearrangements either about 87% or about 30% of the time, which broadly matched IMGT annotations. Correlated functional status among segregating V segments might reflect linkage disequilibrium, but an unknown experimental factor could not be ruled out. Compared with the 666-donor mean, donors in an Asian-associated ancestry cluster had fewer N-insertions in productive TCRs, according to a later genetic analysis. In a later analysis, HLA-associated TCR beta chains were found to be more clonally expanded and to have lower generation probabilities than equally common non-associated chains. A further reported finding was that TCR beta sequences accurately predicted the HLA-A and HLA-B alleles for most subjects in the first cohort.

The chain couples TRBV19 to TRBJ1-4, and TRBD1 matches 9 of the central bases. The TCR sequence derives from a young man in good health and CMV-seronegative. Sample: PBMCs. The nucleotide sequence reads TGTGCCAGTAGTCCGGGACAGGGAGAGGAAAAACTGTTTTTT. This is translated as CASSPGQGEEKLFF.